These 8 T cell receptor beta chains were all obtained from the same sample, sequenced in a study of blood T cell repertoires in COVID-19. The table came from immunoSEQ multiplex PCR; TCRdb's copy has only in-frame clones and leaves some out. The sample lists some 190,000 clones, roughly 80% occurring once. Sample: peripheral blood. These receptors came from a woman in her forties or fifties with acute or convalescent COVID-19.

The genes are TRBV19 and TRBJ2-1; 7 bases map to TRBD1. CDR1 LNHDA and CDR2 SQIVND come from the germline V gene (reference sequence). CDR3 length equals 13 residues. The junction had 4 bases not matched to a gene; V was cut back by 7 bases and J by 4 bases. The CDR3 coding sequence is TGTGCCAGTATTGCGACAGGGTACAATGAGCAGTTCTTC. Encoded protein: CASIATGYNEQFF.

V and J are TRBV18 and TRBJ2-1; 8 bases match TRBD2. V lost 3 bases and J lost 9; bases outside the gene matches: 10. Per germline, CDR1 KGHSH and CDR2 LQKENI. The CDR3 loop spans 15 amino acids. This chain's CDR3 is CASSPLGTSGSEQFF. As DNA, the CDR3 is TGTGCCAGCTCACCTTTAGGGACTAGTGGGAGTGAGCAGTTCTTC. Combining the CDR3 with reference TRBV18 and TRBJ2-1 gives the whole variable domain NAGVMQNPRHLVRRRGQEARLRCSPMKGHSHVYWYRQLPEEGLKFMVYLQKENIIDESGMPKERFSAEFPKEGPSILRIQQVVRGDSAAYFCASSPLGTSGSEQFFGPGTRLTVL.

V and J are TRBV5-1 and TRBJ2-1; TRBD2 aligns across 8 bases. The CDR3 extends over 15 amino acids. Germline V CDR1 and CDR2: SGHRS, YFSETQ. Trimming removed 0 bases from V and 6 bases from J; junction bases left unmatched: 5. CDR3 in amino acids: CASSLGGSGTNEQFF. CDR3 coding DNA: TGCGCCAGCAGCTTGGGAGGTAGCGGGACCAATGAGCAGTTCTTC.

This clone has only a few counts. This chain uses TRBV6-2 or TRBV6-3 with TRBJ2-1; 10 positions match TRBD2. The CDR3 consists of 15 residues. Germline-derived CDR1 and CDR2 are MNHEY and SVGEGT. With 2 bases clipped from V and 6 bases from J, the junction kept 4 bases outside the gene matches. CDR3 region: CASSYGLAVINEQFF. Here the CDR3 DNA reads TGTGCCAGCAGTTACGGACTAGCGGTTATCAATGAGCAGTTCTTC.

The V gene is TRBV6-4, the J gene TRBJ2-1; 12 bases are a match to TRBD2. V dropped 5 bases and J dropped 6; count of bases not matched to a gene: 5. The CDR3 covers 15 residues. Germline CDR1 reads MRHNA; CDR2 reads SNTAGT. The CDR3 region is CASSRLAGAINEQFF. The CDR3 nucleotides are TGTGCCAGCAGTCGACTAGCGGGAGCGATCAATGAGCAGTTCTTC.

The V and J genes are TRBV7-2 and TRBJ2-5; possible D gene TRBD1, 6 bases. Germline V CDR1 and CDR2: SGHTA, FQGNSA. This CDR3 has 15 residues. Trimming shortened V by 1 base and J by 2 bases, and 11 bases separated the two germline ends. CDR3 residues: CASSLGTARQETQYF. The CDR3, as DNA: TGTGCCAGCAGCTTAGGGACAGCAAGACAAGAGACCCAGTACTTC.

The CDR3 is CASSFGAGAGEQFF. CDR3 nucleotides: TGTGCCAGCAGCTTCGGAGCGGGAGCAGGGGAGCAGTTCTTC. The rearrangement links TRBV11-2 to TRBJ2-1; TRBD2 agrees at 8 bases. Germline V gene data show CDR1 as SGHAT and CDR2 as FQNNGV. CDR3 length equals 14 residues. Trimming cost V 3 bases and J 10 bases; bases outside gene matches: 8.

The V call is TRBV9, the J call TRBJ1-1, with TRBD1 as a possible D gene (5 bases). Trimming pared 4 bases from V and 2 bases from J, leaving 12 bases between. CDR3 length equals 14 residues. CDR1 and CDR2 (germline): SGDLS, YYNGEE. The CDR3 nucleotides read TGTGCCAGCAGCCCGACGACAGTAAACACTGAAGCTTTCTTT. This translates into CASSPTTVNTEAFF.